The present TCR beta chain was sequenced within a study of T cells after yellow fever vaccination. TCRdb re-called the 5' RACE reads through MiXCR, storing one row per CDR3 protein. The data hold about 580,000 distinct CDR3 sequences, with about 17% observed a single time. Details on this clonotype: Antigen specificity is unknown.

Notes on the study in general: When the response was secondary, it was weaker but reached its peak faster, day 5 versus 15.

CDR3 length: 13 amino acids. The ends were cut back, 0 bases at V and 5 bases at J, with 7 bases in the middle. In germline, CDR1 is SGHNT, CDR2 YYREEE (reference sequence). The rearrangement links TRBV5-4 to TRBJ2-3; D is perhaps TRBD1 (6 bases). The sample here was PBMCs, taken 4 to 5 days after the first yellow fever vaccination. This sequence was found in a man between 18 and 35 years old who received the YFV17D yellow fever vaccine. The CDR3 loop reads CASSLGGQDTQYF. The CDR3 DNA is TGTGCCAGCAGCTTGGGGGGGCAAGATACGCAGTATTTT.